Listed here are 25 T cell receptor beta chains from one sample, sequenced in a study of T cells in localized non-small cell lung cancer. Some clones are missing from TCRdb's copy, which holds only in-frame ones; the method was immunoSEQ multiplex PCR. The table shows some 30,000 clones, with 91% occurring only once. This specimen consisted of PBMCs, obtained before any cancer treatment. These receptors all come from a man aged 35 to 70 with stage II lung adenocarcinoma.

The CDR3 nucleotides are TGTGCCTGGAGTCCTGGGACAGGGATCTATCAGCCCCAGCATTTT. It translates to CAWSPGTGIYQPQHF. The V call is TRBV30, the J call TRBJ1-5, with 9 bases identical to TRBD1. This CDR3 has 15 residues. Trimming cost V 2 bases and J 5 bases; bases outside gene matches: 7. In germline, CDR1 is GTSNPN, CDR2 SVGIG (reference sequence).

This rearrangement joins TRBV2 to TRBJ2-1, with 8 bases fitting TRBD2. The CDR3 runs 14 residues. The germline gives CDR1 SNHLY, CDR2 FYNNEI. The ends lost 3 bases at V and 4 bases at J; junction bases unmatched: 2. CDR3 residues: CASSDSGRYNEQFF. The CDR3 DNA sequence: TGTGCCAGCAGTGACAGCGGGAGATACAATGAGCAGTTCTTC.

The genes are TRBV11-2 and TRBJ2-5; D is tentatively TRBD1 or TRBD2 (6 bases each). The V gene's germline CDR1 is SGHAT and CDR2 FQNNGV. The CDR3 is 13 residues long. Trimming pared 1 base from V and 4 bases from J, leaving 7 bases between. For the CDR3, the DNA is TGTGCCAGCAGCTTAGCGGGGGCAGAGACCCAGTACTTC. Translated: CASSLAGAETQYF. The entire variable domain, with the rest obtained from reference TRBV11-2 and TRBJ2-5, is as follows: EAGVAQSPRYKIIEKRQSVAFWCNPISGHATLYWYQQILGQGPKLLIQFQNNGVVDDSQLPKDRFSAERLKGVDSTLKIQPAKLEDSAVYLCASSLAGAETQYFGPGTRLLVL.

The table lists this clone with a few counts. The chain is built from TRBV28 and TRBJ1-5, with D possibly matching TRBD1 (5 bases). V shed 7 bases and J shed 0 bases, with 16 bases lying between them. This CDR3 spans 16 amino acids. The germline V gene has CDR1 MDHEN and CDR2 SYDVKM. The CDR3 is CASTRAGVYSNQPQHF. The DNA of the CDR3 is TGTGCCAGCACCCGGGCGGGGGTTTATAGCAATCAGCCCCAGCATTTT.

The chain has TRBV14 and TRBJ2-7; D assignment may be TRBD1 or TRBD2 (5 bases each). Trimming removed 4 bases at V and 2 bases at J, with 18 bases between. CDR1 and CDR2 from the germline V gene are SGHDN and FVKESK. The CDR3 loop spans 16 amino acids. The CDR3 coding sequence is TGTGCCAGCAGCCCTGGGGCCTGGGACGGTCCCTACGAGCAGTACTTC. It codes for CASSPGAWDGPYEQYF.

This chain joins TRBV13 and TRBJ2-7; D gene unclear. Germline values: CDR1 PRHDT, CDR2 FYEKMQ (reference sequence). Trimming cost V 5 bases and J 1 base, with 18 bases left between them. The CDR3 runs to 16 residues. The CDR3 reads CASSPFADGTSYEQYF. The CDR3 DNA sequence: TGTGCCAGCAGCCCATTCGCGGACGGCACATCCTACGAGCAGTACTTC. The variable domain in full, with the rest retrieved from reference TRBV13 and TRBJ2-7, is AAGVIQSPRHLIKEKRETATLKCYPIPRHDTVYWYQQGPGQDPQFLISFYEKMQSDKGSIPDRFSAQQFSDYHSELNMSSLELGDSALYFCASSPFADGTSYEQYFGPGTRLTVT.

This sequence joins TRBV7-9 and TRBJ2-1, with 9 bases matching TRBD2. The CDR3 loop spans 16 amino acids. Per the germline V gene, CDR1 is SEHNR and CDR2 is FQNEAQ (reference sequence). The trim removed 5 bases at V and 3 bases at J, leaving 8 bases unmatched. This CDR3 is CASSQAGGEIYNEQFF. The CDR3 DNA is TGTGCCAGCAGCCAGGCGGGAGGGGAGATCTACAATGAGCAGTTCTTC.

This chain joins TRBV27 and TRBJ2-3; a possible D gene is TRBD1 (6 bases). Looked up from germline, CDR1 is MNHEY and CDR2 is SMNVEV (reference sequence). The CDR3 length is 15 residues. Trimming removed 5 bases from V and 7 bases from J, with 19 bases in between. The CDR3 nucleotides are TGTGCCAGCAGTGCCGGACAGTACAGGTCCTATACGCAGTATTTT. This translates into CASSAGQYRSYTQYF.

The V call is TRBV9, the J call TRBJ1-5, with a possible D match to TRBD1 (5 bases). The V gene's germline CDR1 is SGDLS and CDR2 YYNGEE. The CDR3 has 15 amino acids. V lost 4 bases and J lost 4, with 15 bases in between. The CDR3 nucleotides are TGTGCCAGCAGCAAAGGGGCAGATACAAATCAGCCCCAGCATTTT. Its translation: CASSKGADTNQPQHF.

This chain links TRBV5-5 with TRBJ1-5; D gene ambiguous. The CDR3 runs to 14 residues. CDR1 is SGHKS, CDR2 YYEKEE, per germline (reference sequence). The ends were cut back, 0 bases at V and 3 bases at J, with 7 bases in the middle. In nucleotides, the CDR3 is TGTGCCAGCAGCTTGGTTCCGGCCAATCAGCCCCAGCATTTT. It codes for CASSLVPANQPQHF.

Written as DNA, the CDR3 is TGTGCCAGCAGTCAACAGGTTTTAGGTAGCGAGCAGTACTTC. It specifies CASSQQVLGSEQYF. The chain has TRBV28 and TRBJ2-7, with D possibly matching TRBD1 (5 bases). V gave up 5 bases and J gave up 6 bases, with 17 bases separating them. This CDR3 is 14 amino acids long. Germline-derived CDR1 and CDR2 are MDHEN and SYDVKM.

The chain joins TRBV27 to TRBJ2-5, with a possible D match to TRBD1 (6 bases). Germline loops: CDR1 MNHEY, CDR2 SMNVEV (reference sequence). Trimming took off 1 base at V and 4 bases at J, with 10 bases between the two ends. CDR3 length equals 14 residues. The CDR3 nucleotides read TGTGCCAGCAGTTTATTGGACAGTCGAGAGACCCAGTACTTC. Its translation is CASSLLDSRETQYF.

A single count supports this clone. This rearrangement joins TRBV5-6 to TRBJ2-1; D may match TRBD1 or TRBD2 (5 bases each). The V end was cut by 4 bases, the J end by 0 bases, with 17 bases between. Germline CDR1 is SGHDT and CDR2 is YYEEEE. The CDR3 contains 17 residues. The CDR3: CASSTGTFGTSYNEQFF. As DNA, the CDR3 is TGTGCCAGCAGCACTGGGACCTTCGGAACCTCCTACAATGAGCAGTTCTTC.

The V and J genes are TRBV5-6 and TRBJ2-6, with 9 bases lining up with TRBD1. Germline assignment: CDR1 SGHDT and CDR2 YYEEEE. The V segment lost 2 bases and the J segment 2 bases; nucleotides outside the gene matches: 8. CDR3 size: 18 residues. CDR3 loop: CASSFFRDREAGANVLTF. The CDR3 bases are TGTGCCAGCAGCTTTTTCCGGGACAGGGAAGCTGGGGCCAACGTCCTGACTTTC.

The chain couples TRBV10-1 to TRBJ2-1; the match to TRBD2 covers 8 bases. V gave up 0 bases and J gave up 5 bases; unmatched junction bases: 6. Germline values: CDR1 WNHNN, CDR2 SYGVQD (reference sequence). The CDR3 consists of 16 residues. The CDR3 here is CASSESAAGGNNEQFF. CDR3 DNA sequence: TGCGCCAGCAGTGAGTCGGCGGCGGGAGGCAACAATGAGCAGTTCTTC.

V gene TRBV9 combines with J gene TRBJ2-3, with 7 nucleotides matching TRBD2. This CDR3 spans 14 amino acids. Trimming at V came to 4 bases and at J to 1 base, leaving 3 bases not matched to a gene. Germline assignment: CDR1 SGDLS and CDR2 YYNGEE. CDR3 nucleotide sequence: TGTGCCAGCAGCAGGGAGGGACGCACAGATACGCAGTATTTT. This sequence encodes CASSREGRTDTQYF.

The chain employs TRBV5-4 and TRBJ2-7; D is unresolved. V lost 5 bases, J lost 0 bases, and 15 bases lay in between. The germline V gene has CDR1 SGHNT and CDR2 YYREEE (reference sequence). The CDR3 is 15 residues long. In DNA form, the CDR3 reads TGTGCCAGCAGTTTCCTAGGGTCGAGCTCCTACGAGCAGTACTTC. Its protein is CASSFLGSSSYEQYF. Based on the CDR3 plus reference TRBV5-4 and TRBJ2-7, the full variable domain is ETGVTQSPTHLIKTRGQQVTLRCSSQSGHNTVSWYQQALGQGPQFIFQYYREEENGRGNFPPRFSGLQFPNYSSELNVNALELDDSALYLCASSFLGSSSYEQYFGPGTRLTVT.

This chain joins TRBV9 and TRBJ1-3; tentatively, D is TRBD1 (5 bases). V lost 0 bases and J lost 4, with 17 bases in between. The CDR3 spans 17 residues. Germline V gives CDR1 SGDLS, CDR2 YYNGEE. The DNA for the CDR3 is TGTGCCAGCAGCGTAGAGGGGACCCCCATTTCGGGAAACACCATATATTTT. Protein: CASSVEGTPISGNTIYF.

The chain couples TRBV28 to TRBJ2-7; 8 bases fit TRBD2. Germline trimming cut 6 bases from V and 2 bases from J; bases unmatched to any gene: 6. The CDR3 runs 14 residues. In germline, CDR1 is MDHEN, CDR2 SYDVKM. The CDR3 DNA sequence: TGTGCCAGCAGCCCCGGGACTAGACCCTACGAGCAGTACTTC. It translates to CASSPGTRPYEQYF.

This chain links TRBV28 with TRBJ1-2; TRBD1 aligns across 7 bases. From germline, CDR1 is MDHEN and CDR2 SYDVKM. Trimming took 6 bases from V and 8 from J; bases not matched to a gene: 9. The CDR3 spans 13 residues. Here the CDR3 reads CASSRGQEKGYTF. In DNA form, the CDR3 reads TGTGCCAGCAGCCGAGGACAGGAAAAGGGCTACACCTTC.

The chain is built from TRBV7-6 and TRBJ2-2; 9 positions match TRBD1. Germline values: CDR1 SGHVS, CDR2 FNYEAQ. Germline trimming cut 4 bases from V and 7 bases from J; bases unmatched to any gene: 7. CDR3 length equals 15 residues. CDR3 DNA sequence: TGTGCCAGCAGCTCGGGACAGGGTGTGGGCGGGGAGCTGTTTTTT. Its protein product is CASSSGQGVGGELFF.

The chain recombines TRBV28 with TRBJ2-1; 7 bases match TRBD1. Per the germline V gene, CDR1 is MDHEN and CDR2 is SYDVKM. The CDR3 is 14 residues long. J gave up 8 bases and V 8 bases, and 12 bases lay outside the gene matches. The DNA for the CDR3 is TGTGCCAGCGTCCCCAGGGGGAGTATCTATGAGCAGTTCTTC. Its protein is CASVPRGSIYEQFF.

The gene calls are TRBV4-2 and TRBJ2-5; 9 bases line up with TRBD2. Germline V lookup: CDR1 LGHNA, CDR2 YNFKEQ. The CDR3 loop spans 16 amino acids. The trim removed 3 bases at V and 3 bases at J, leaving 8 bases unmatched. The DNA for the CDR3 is TGTGCCAGCAGCCAGGGTAGAGCGGGAGGAAAAGAGACCCAGTACTTC. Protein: CASSQGRAGGKETQYF.

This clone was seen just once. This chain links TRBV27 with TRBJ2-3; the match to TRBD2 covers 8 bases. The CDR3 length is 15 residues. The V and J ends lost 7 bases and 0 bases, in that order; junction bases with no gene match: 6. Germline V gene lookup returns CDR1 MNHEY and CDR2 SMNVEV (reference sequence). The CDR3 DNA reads TGTGCCAGCACCACACTAGCGGCTAGCACAGATACGCAGTATTTT. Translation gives CASTTLAASTDTQYF.

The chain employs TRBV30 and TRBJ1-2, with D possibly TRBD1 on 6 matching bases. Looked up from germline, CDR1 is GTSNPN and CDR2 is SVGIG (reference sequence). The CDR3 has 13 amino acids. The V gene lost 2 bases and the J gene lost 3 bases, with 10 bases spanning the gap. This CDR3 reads CAWSTGGDYGYTF. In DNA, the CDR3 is TGTGCCTGGAGTACGGGGGGCGACTATGGCTACACCTTC.